Listed below are T cell receptor beta chains from one sample, sequenced in a study of cytomegalovirus exposure and HLA in healthy donors. Profiling relied on immunoSEQ multiplex PCR, and the TCRdb table lists in-frame clones only, not all of them. The data show about 250,000 clones, with 85% to 90% seen just once and 2.6% held by the top ten. Sequencing was carried out using PBMCs. These receptors were obtained from a man aged 18 to 29 in good health and CMV-seronegative. Each CDR3 is given without its conserved first and last residue. Each record gives: CDR3 length, V gene, J gene, CDR3 protein.

>9|TRBV28|TRBJ1-1
ASSGQSRAF
>8|TRBV6-4|TRBJ1-4
ATRLGGLF
>11|TRBV29-1|TRBJ2-3
SVVGVSADTQY
>16|TRBV28|TRBJ1-5
ASSSLPGQILLQQPQH
>12|TRBV4-1|TRBJ1-2
ASSQGLVVRGYT
>11|TRBV7-2|TRBJ1-5
ASSLDNHQPQH
>11|TRBV19|TRBJ2-2
ASSIDLAGELF
>14|TRBV7-9|TRBJ2-3
ASPPPRTRNTDTQY
>12|TRBV28|TRBJ2-7
ASSFLAGGPEQY
>15|TRBV18|TRBJ2-2
ASSPIAGTGNPGELF
>14|TRBV28|TRBJ1-2
ASSLTPQDRGYGYT
>13|TRBV7-2|TRBJ2-2
ASSAVGQGGRELF
>9|TRBV7-9|TRBJ2-7
ASSVEDEQY
>12|TRBV27|TRBJ2-7
ASSPTGGAYEQY
>14|TRBV19|TRBJ1-1
ASSIAAELSGTEAF
>11|TRBV9|TRBJ1-2
ASSHDTLYGYT
>15|TRBV4-2|TRBJ2-2
ASSQDLTGGNTGELF
>15|TRBV6-1|TRBJ1-3
ASSDELRAETGNTIY
>13|TRBV27|TRBJ2-2
ASRRTGTNTGELF
>12|TRBV5-1|TRBJ2-2
ASSLDAWTGELF
>12|TRBV28|TRBJ1-2
ASSLVSANYGYT
>12|TRBV5-6|TRBJ2-1
ASSIGAVYNEQF
>11|TRBV7-3|TRBJ1-2
ASSLRGSYGYT
>12|TRBV30|TRBJ1-5
AWSYQGARQPQH
>10|TRBV7-9|TRBJ2-7
ASSRDSRRQY
>14|TRBV5-6|TRBJ2-3
ASSLRVSGATDTQY
>11|TRBV10-3|TRBJ2-7
ASWGETGPEQY
>11|TRBV6-5|TRBJ1-1
ASWNRVDTEAF
>13|TRBV12-5|TRBJ1-5
ASGLVSGYSQPQH
>13|TRBV28|TRBJ2-7
ASSPPTGTYYEQY
>14|TRBV18|TRBJ2-7
ASSRQTGPRSSEQY
>16|TRBV4-1|TRBJ2-7
ASSQVSLITGGTYEQY
>14|TRBV27|TRBJ2-1
ASSLNRGTIDNEQF
>9|TRBV20-1|TRBJ2-1
SAMARGEQF
>12|TRBV4-3|TRBJ1-2
ASSQETTYYGYT
>12|TRBV15|TRBJ2-2
AFGRTTNTGELF
>13|TRBV18|TRBJ1-1
ASSIGTGRNTEAF
>17|TRBV6-1|TRBJ1-6
ASSDLDWTSSSYNSPLH
>11|TRBV6-4|TRBJ2-7
ASRTSGINEQY
>12|TRBV27|TRBJ1-6
ASSLWGGGSPLH
>12|TRBV19|TRBJ1-4
ASSSGQGYEKLF
>9|TRBV27|TRBJ2-7
ASGASYEQY
>12|TRBV27|TRBJ2-3
ATKGLAPPDTQY
>14|TRBV9|TRBJ1-4
ASSATGSTTNEKLF
>11|TRBV28|TRBJ2-3
ASTVRGADTQY
>9|TRBV28|TRBJ1-2
ASSLPPGYT
>11|TRBV5-1|TRBJ2-1
ASSLDRRGEQF